The source of this TCR beta chain is a study of T cells in Graves' hyperthyroidism and ophthalmopathy (dated by TCRdb to the late 2010s). For the study in its entirety: Peripheral blood samples were taken at the time of initial diagnosis, prior to any treatment. To identify distinguishing TCR V-J signatures, a discovery cohort of about 100 patients was used, comprising 43 with Graves' ophthalmopathy and around 57 with stable Graves' hyperthyroidism. Whether ophthalmopathy could be predicted prospectively was tested in an independent validation cohort made up of under 20 hyperthyroidism patients plus 17 patients who later progressed to ophthalmopathy. The 85 to 100 discovery patients were randomly split 7:3 into training and test sets. In about 6 Graves' hyperthyroidism patients, the study also compared T-cell repertoires from thyroid tissue with T-cell repertoires from blood. Following sampling, methimazole starting at 30 mg daily was given to hyperthyroidism patients, and high-dose intravenous methylprednisolone was given to ophthalmopathy patients. According to the paper, TCR Vbeta CDR3 sequencing was carried out on some 140 peripheral blood samples, which came from around 43 ophthalmopathy, 75 to 80 hyperthyroidism and roughly 17 progressor patients.

On this clonotype: Its specific antigen is unknown. Per-base quality was not reported, and no clone a single base away is much larger than it.

General findings and caveats noted by the study authors: In validation, the model predicted progression to ophthalmopathy with 60% to 71% sensitivity and 72.22% specificity, a median of approximately 6.7 months before onset. Most expanded thyroid clonotypes (frequency above 0.001) were also detected in blood, a finding suggesting that blood repertoires may reflect thyroid immune responses. A 13 V-J signature model separated ophthalmopathy from stable hyperthyroidism, with 87.88% sensitivity and roughly 81% specificity in cross-validation and 80%/75% in testing. No statistical method was used to fix the sample size in advance, and group allocation was not hidden from the investigators.

The TCR beta CDR3 regions were amplified from the RNA transcripts. For the first round of RT-PCR on the TCR CDR3, the HTBI primer set was used together with the Qiagen OneStep RT-PCR kit. The libraries were constructed in a second round of multiplex PCR and then size-selected and purified. Sequencing of the libraries was done on an Illumina HiSeq2000 using paired-end 100 bp reads. The authors processed their data as follows. SOAPnuke was used to process the raw data, removing reads that contained adapters or uncalled bases, had a mean Phred below 15, or lacked an exact match to the constant primer or identifier. High-quality paired reads were merged with COPE v1.2.5, and unique nucleotide sequences were defined as clonotypes. MiTCR v1.1 was used to align the clonotypes against IMGT TRBV, TRBD and TRBJ reference segments. The analysis was restricted to V-J combinations with a frequency above 0.0001, which together covered roughly 99% of the repertoires. The TCS score was defined as F50 (clonal expansion) divided by E x V (chaos), with BLOSUM62-based TCRdist calculated between CDR3 peptides within each V-J. Welch's t-statistics and random forest reduced fewer than 550 V-J features to roughly 13, which were used in a naive Bayes classifier (R e1071). Using fastp trimming at Q25 and MiXCR clonotype assembly, TCRdb reanalyzed the public sequencing data and kept in-frame beta chains. Identical CDR3 protein sequences are pooled into one entry, listed with their most common genes and DNA. TCRdb's processing, not the study's, gives the V and J calls here. This sample gives 600,000 or so distinct CDR3 sequences in total; 15% to 20% of them show up just once. Together, the top ten hold 3.8% of the sample.

Graves' hyperthyroidism was defined as stable when no progression to ophthalmopathy occurred over 18 months of follow-up. Hyperthyroidism patients were newly diagnosed, had a disease duration of under 2 months, and were aged 18 to 65 years. The study excluded patients with uncontrolled infections, other autoimmune diseases, pregnancy or lactation. Diagnoses relied on clinical symptoms, serum thyroxine and TRAb, thyroid ultrasound and orbital computed tomography. PBMCs were separated from roughly 10 ml of fresh peripheral blood using Ficoll-Paque density gradient centrifugation. Total RNA was extracted using Trizol reagent, and RNA quality was assessed on an Agilent 2100 Bioanalyzer. Relative to germline, V is missing 4 bases and J is missing 0 bases, with 4 bases of the junction outside any gene match. From the germline V gene, CDR1 is SGHRS and CDR2 is YFSETQ. The CDR3 spans 16 residues, from the cysteine through the phenylalanine. This entry keeps only the CDR3 DNA: 48 bases, framed from base 1.

What was sequenced was blood. The chain couples TRBV5-1 to TRBJ2-5; 12 junctional bases match TRBD2. The sequence came from a woman under 40 with Graves' hyperthyroidism. The nucleotide sequence is given as TGCGCCAGCAGCCCAGGACTAGCGGGACACCAAGAGACCCAGTACTTC. It is translated as CASSPGLAGHQETQYF. Here the CDR3 is joined to the reference TRBV5-1 and TRBJ2-5 genes, and the full variable domain is: KAGVTQTPRYLIKTRGQQVTLSCSPISGHRSVSWYQQTPGQGLQFLFEYFSETQRNKGNFPGRFSGRQFSNSRSEMNVSTLELGDSALYLCASSPGLAGHQETQYFGPGTRLLVL.